A selection of T cell receptor beta chains follows, all from one sample in a study of follicular helper T cells after annual influenza vaccination. This table comes from immunoSEQ multiplex PCR, and its TCRdb copy is limited to in-frame clones, with some not included. Of 13,000 to 15,000 clones detected, about 77% appear once; the ten largest clones hold 0.35% to 0.5%. Source: CXCR5- memory CD4+ T cells sorted from blood, taken on the day of influenza vaccination. The receptors here all came from an adult who received the influenza vaccine. Both conserved end residues are part of each CDR3. Each record gives: CDR3 protein, CDR3 DNA, J gene, D gene, V gene, clone size. A D gene is named only where the DNA matches it firmly. Only some rows state a clone size, as once, few, many or a class for expanded clones.

cdr3_aa: CASSPIKGDTPLHEQYF
cdr3_nt: TGCGCCAGCAGCCCAATAAAGGGAGACACTCCCCTCCACGAGCAGTACTTC
j_call: TRBJ2-7
d_call: -
v_call: TRBV4-1
clone_size: -

cdr3_aa: CASSRLNTEAFF
cdr3_nt: TGTGCCAGCTCACGGCTGAACACTGAAGCTTTCTTT
j_call: TRBJ1-1
d_call: -
v_call: TRBV18
clone_size: -

cdr3_aa: CASSLNSLREKLFF
cdr3_nt: TGTGCCAGCAGTTTGAACAGCCTCAGGGAAAAACTGTTTTTT
j_call: TRBJ1-4
d_call: -
v_call: TRBV27
clone_size: -

cdr3_aa: CASSSNPGSTEAFF
cdr3_nt: TGCGCCAGCAGCTCAAACCCAGGGTCCACTGAAGCTTTCTTT
j_call: TRBJ1-1
d_call: -
v_call: TRBV5-1
clone_size: few

cdr3_aa: CASSLVSSGAHEQFF
cdr3_nt: TGCGCCAGCAGCTTGGTTTCTAGCGGGGCCCATGAGCAGTTCTTC
j_call: TRBJ2-1
d_call: TRBD2
v_call: TRBV5-1
clone_size: -

cdr3_aa: CASSQLRPPNTGELFF
cdr3_nt: TGTGCCAGCAGCCAACTGAGGCCACCGAACACCGGGGAGCTGTTTTTT
j_call: TRBJ2-2
d_call: -
v_call: TRBV27
clone_size: few

cdr3_aa: CSVDSGGGDIQYF
cdr3_nt: TGCAGCGTTGACAGCGGGGGGGGTGACATTCAGTACTTC
j_call: TRBJ2-4
d_call: TRBD2
v_call: TRBV29-1
clone_size: -

cdr3_aa: CASSLGGSANTEAFF
cdr3_nt: TGCGCCAGCAGCTTGGGAGGGAGCGCAAACACTGAAGCTTTCTTT
j_call: TRBJ1-1
d_call: -
v_call: TRBV5-1
clone_size: once

cdr3_aa: CASSPQPSSYNEQFF
cdr3_nt: TGTGCCAGCAGCCCTCAACCGAGCTCCTACAATGAGCAGTTCTTC
j_call: TRBJ2-1
d_call: -
v_call: TRBV5-6
clone_size: once

cdr3_aa: CASSFRRGGYTF
cdr3_nt: TGTGCCAGCAGTTTTCGCAGGGGTGGCTACACCTTC
j_call: TRBJ1-2
d_call: -
v_call: TRBV28
clone_size: once

cdr3_aa: CASSFSSSGELFF
cdr3_nt: TGTGCCAGCAGCTTTTCGTCGTCCGGGGAGCTGTTTTTT
j_call: TRBJ2-2
d_call: -
v_call: TRBV7-2
clone_size: few

cdr3_aa: CASSYRGADTQYF
cdr3_nt: TGTGCCAGCAGCTACAGGGGGGCAGATACGCAGTATTTT
j_call: TRBJ2-3
d_call: TRBD1
v_call: TRBV7-3
clone_size: -

cdr3_aa: CASSVGVDGELFF
cdr3_nt: TGTGCCAGCAGCGTAGGGGTAGACGGGGAGCTGTTTTTT
j_call: TRBJ2-2
d_call: -
v_call: TRBV9
clone_size: -

cdr3_aa: CASSHRPGTSGGNSSYNEQFF
cdr3_nt: TGTGCCAGCAGTCACCGCCCCGGGACTAGCGGGGGCAATAGCTCCTACAATGAGCAGTTCTTC
j_call: TRBJ2-1
d_call: TRBD2
v_call: TRBV6-7
clone_size: -

cdr3_aa: CASSQVWALNTGELFF
cdr3_nt: TGCGCCAGCAGCCAAGTCTGGGCTCTTAACACCGGGGAGCTGTTTTTT
j_call: TRBJ2-2
d_call: -
v_call: TRBV4-1
clone_size: -

cdr3_aa: CASSRAHNEKLFF
cdr3_nt: TGTGCCAGCAGCCGGGCCCATAATGAAAAACTGTTTTTT
j_call: TRBJ1-4
d_call: -
v_call: TRBV14
clone_size: -

cdr3_aa: CASSSQGARQPQHF
cdr3_nt: TGTGCCAGCAGTTCACAGGGGGCGAGGCAGCCCCAGCATTTT
j_call: TRBJ1-5
d_call: TRBD1
v_call: TRBV27
clone_size: -

cdr3_aa: CASSSASNYGYTF
cdr3_nt: TGTGCCAGCAGCTCCGCATCTAACTATGGCTACACCTTC
j_call: TRBJ1-2
d_call: -
v_call: TRBV7-2
clone_size: -

cdr3_aa: CASSYPEGGYEQYF
cdr3_nt: TGTGCCAGCAGTTACCCCGAGGGCGGGTACGAGCAGTACTTC
j_call: TRBJ2-7
d_call: -
v_call: TRBV6-6
clone_size: -

cdr3_aa: CASSIADRGNYGYTF
cdr3_nt: TGTGCCAGTAGTATTGCGGACAGGGGAAACTATGGCTACACCTTC
j_call: TRBJ1-2
d_call: TRBD1
v_call: TRBV19
clone_size: -

cdr3_aa: CASSWGGAGYNEQFF
cdr3_nt: TGTGCCAGCAGCTGGGGAGGAGCGGGTTACAATGAGCAGTTCTTC
j_call: TRBJ2-1
d_call: -
v_call: TRBV11-2
clone_size: once

cdr3_aa: CATAKRTGFLSTDTQYF
cdr3_nt: TGTGCCACCGCAAAAAGGACAGGGTTCCTTAGCACAGATACGCAGTATTTT
j_call: TRBJ2-3
d_call: TRBD1
v_call: TRBV28
clone_size: few

cdr3_aa: CASSMHQGVNYEQYF
cdr3_nt: TGTGCCAGTAGTATGCACCAGGGGGTTAACTACGAGCAGTACTTC
j_call: TRBJ2-7
d_call: TRBD1
v_call: TRBV19
clone_size: few

cdr3_aa: CASSVSGTSGGMVPYEQYF
cdr3_nt: TGTGCCAGCAGCGTATCCGGGACTAGCGGGGGGATGGTACCCTACGAGCAGTACTTC
j_call: TRBJ2-7
d_call: TRBD2
v_call: TRBV11-2
clone_size: -

cdr3_aa: CASSLGQGAYGYTF
cdr3_nt: TGTGCCAGCAGCTTAGGACAGGGGGCTTATGGCTACACCTTC
j_call: TRBJ1-2
d_call: TRBD1
v_call: TRBV7-2
clone_size: -

cdr3_aa: CASSGTNNQPQHF
cdr3_nt: TGTGCCAGTAGTGGAACAAACAATCAGCCCCAGCATTTT
j_call: TRBJ1-5
d_call: -
v_call: TRBV19
clone_size: -

cdr3_aa: CASSAQGSGNTIYF
cdr3_nt: TGTGCCAGCTCGGCACAGGGCTCTGGAAACACCATATATTTT
j_call: TRBJ1-3
d_call: -
v_call: TRBV18
clone_size: once

cdr3_aa: CASSKRPLPDSPLHF
cdr3_nt: TGTGCCAGCAGTAAAAGACCTCTTCCGGATTCACCCCTCCACTTT
j_call: TRBJ1-6
d_call: -
v_call: TRBV6-5
clone_size: -

cdr3_aa: CASSPRGTFWNTEAFF
cdr3_nt: TGTGCCAGCAGTCCAAGGGGGACATTTTGGAACACTGAAGCTTTCTTT
j_call: TRBJ1-1
d_call: -
v_call: TRBV28
clone_size: -

cdr3_aa: CASSTGVDSPLHF
cdr3_nt: TGCGCCAGCAGCACAGGGGTAGATTCACCCCTCCACTTT
j_call: TRBJ1-6
d_call: TRBD1
v_call: TRBV5-1
clone_size: -

cdr3_aa: CASSPLESYEQYF
cdr3_nt: TGTGCCAGCTCACCACTAGAATCCTACGAGCAGTACTTC
j_call: TRBJ2-7
d_call: -
v_call: TRBV18
clone_size: -

cdr3_aa: CASSPLLASENIQYF
cdr3_nt: TGTGCCAGCTCACCCTTACTAGCGTCTGAAAACATTCAGTACTTC
j_call: TRBJ2-4
d_call: TRBD2
v_call: TRBV18
clone_size: -

cdr3_aa: CASRLQGPDTQYF
cdr3_nt: TGTGCCAGCAGACTTCAGGGCCCAGATACGCAGTATTTT
j_call: TRBJ2-3
d_call: -
v_call: TRBV6-1
clone_size: -

cdr3_aa: CATSRGGRDQETQYF
cdr3_nt: TGTGCCACCAGCAGAGGGGGACGGGACCAAGAGACCCAGTACTTC
j_call: TRBJ2-5
d_call: -
v_call: TRBV15
clone_size: -

cdr3_aa: CASSFGQGYSKNIQYF
cdr3_nt: TGTGCCAGCAGCTTCGGACAGGGGTATAGCAAAAACATTCAGTACTTC
j_call: TRBJ2-4
d_call: TRBD1
v_call: TRBV7-2
clone_size: few

cdr3_aa: CASSSGTGVDNEQFF
cdr3_nt: TGTGCCAGCAGCTCCGGGACAGGGGTAGACAATGAGCAGTTCTTC
j_call: TRBJ2-1
d_call: TRBD1
v_call: TRBV11-3
clone_size: -

cdr3_aa: CASSQRRGLANTGELFF
cdr3_nt: TGTGCCAGCAGCCAAAGGCGGGGGTTAGCGAACACCGGGGAGCTGTTTTTT
j_call: TRBJ2-2
d_call: TRBD2
v_call: TRBV11-3
clone_size: -

cdr3_aa: CAWRVPPRGEQFF
cdr3_nt: TGTGCCTGGAGGGTCCCCCCTAGGGGTGAGCAGTTCTTC
j_call: TRBJ2-1
d_call: -
v_call: TRBV30
clone_size: once

cdr3_aa: CASSRTSGGRETQYF
cdr3_nt: TGTGCCAGCAGCCGAACTAGCGGGGGAAGGGAGACCCAGTACTTC
j_call: TRBJ2-5
d_call: TRBD2
v_call: TRBV7-2
clone_size: -

cdr3_aa: CASSVEAGYTEAFF
cdr3_nt: TGTGCCAGCAGCGTAGAAGCAGGGTATACTGAAGCTTTCTTT
j_call: TRBJ1-1
d_call: -
v_call: TRBV9
clone_size: -

cdr3_aa: CASSTTGVSPLHF
cdr3_nt: TGTGCCAGCAGTACGACAGGGGTTTCACCCCTCCACTTT
j_call: TRBJ1-6
d_call: TRBD1
v_call: TRBV6-5
clone_size: -

cdr3_aa: CASSLQGSVAEQYF
cdr3_nt: TGTGCCAGCAGCTTGCAGGGATCGGTTGCCGAGCAGTACTTC
j_call: TRBJ2-7
d_call: -
v_call: TRBV5-6
clone_size: -